Sequencing of this T cell receptor (beta chain) was carried out in a study of neoadjuvant anti-PD-1 for oral cavity cancer. Study as a whole: Nivolumab at 3 mg/kg was mostly given biweekly, three to four doses, pre-surgery.

Measured with immunoSEQ multiplex PCR; TCRdb has only the in-frame clones, and not every one. The table shows 11,000 to 15,000 clones, with less than 75% occurring only once. Time point specified: after neoadjuvant nivolumab, at surgical resection. Blood cells were analyzed directly, without culture or expansion. V dropped 7 bases and J dropped 4; count of bases not matched to a gene: 8. CDR1 is SGHRS and CDR2 is YFSETQ in the germline V gene. The CDR3 extends over 14 amino acids. The chain employs TRBV5-1 and TRBJ2-7; TRBD2 aligns across 10 bases. Here the sequenced sample was PBMCs, taken after nivolumab (anti-PD-1) treatment. This clonotype originated in a person aged 40-85 years with oral cavity squamous cell carcinoma. The CDR3 loop reads CASSSGSLSYEQYF. CDR3 nucleotides: TGCGCCAGCTCTAGCGGGAGCTTATCTTACGAGCAGTACTTC.